The 32 T cell receptor beta chains below come from one sample, sequenced in a study of control samples from healthy donors and cancer patients. Profiling relied on immunoSEQ multiplex PCR, and the TCRdb table lists in-frame clones only, not all of them. Of around 200,000 clones listed, over 85% are singletons. The sequenced material came from blood. The receptors come from a man aged 18 to 29 in good health.

Note on this clone: A junction boundary mismatches the germline segment, possibly from a read error. The chain has TRBV5-1 and TRBJ1-2; TRBD1 matches at 8 bases. The CDR3 runs to 13 residues. CDR1 SGHRS and CDR2 YFSETQ come from the germline V gene. DNA of the CDR3: TGCGCCAGCAGTTTGGGACAGGCAACTGGCTACACCTTC. It encodes CASSLGQATGYTF.

A remark on this clone: This specimen includes other DNA sequences encoding the same CDR3. The chain recombines TRBV30 with TRBJ1-1; D gene unclear. The V and J ends lost 0 bases and 0 bases respectively, with 5 bases between them. The CDR3 runs 13 residues. From germline, CDR1 is GTSNPN and CDR2 SVGIG (reference sequence). The CDR3 loop reads CAWSVGMNTEAFF. CDR3 in DNA: TGTGCCTGGAGTGTAGGGATGAACACTGAAGCTTTCTTT.

The sample holds a few counts of this clone. This sequence joins TRBV6-5 and TRBJ2-7, with 8 bases matching TRBD2. The CDR3 extends over 15 amino acids. CDR1 and CDR2 (germline): MNHEY, SVGAGI. V gave up 5 bases and J gave up 2 bases; unmatched junction bases: 8. CDR3 sequence reads: CASSPLYGGAYEQYF. As DNA, the CDR3 is TGTGCCAGCAGTCCCCTCTACGGGGGGGCCTACGAGCAGTACTTC.

The chain carries TRBV5-8 and TRBJ2-1; TRBD1 aligns across 8 bases. V trimming: 4 bases; J trimming: 1 base; junction bases outside the gene matches: 7. This CDR3 region has 16 residues. Germline V lookup: CDR1 SGHTS, CDR2 YDEGEE. The CDR3 spells CASSATGQASYNEQFF. The CDR3 region has the DNA TGTGCCAGCAGCGCGACGGGACAGGCGTCCTACAATGAGCAGTTCTTC.

The rearrangement joins TRBV13 to TRBJ1-2; possible D gene TRBD1, 6 bases. The germline gives CDR1 PRHDT, CDR2 FYEKMQ (reference sequence). CDR3 length: 14 amino acids. The V end lost 3 bases, the J end lost 7 bases, and 15 bases lay between the germline ends. The CDR3 sequence is CASSFFLSGVGYTF. As DNA, the CDR3 is TGTGCCAGCAGCTTTTTCTTATCAGGGGTTGGCTACACCTTC.

The J gene is TRBJ1-6, the V gene TRBV3-1 (or the pseudogene TRBV3-2); D unresolved. Germline V lookup: CDR1 LGHDT, CDR2 YNNKEL (reference sequence). V was trimmed by 4 bases and J by 7 bases, leaving 8 bases between them. CDR3 size: 13 residues. Here the CDR3 DNA reads TGTGCCAGCAGCCCAGGACTGAATTCACCCCTCCACTTT. Protein product: CASSPGLNSPLHF.

This chain connects TRBV6-2 or TRBV6-3 to TRBJ1-2; 8 positions match TRBD1. The CDR3 totals 14 residues. The V gene's germline CDR1 is MNHEY and CDR2 SVGEGT. J was trimmed by 5 bases and V by 3 bases; bases with no gene match: 5. CDR3 region: CASSYRTGSYGYTF. CDR3 nucleotides: TGTGCCAGCAGTTATAGGACAGGGTCGTATGGCTACACCTTC.

This chain connects TRBV29-1 to TRBJ2-1, with 13 bases that match TRBD2. Germline assignment: CDR1 SQVTM and CDR2 ANQGSEA. The V segment lost 1 base and the J segment 0 bases; nucleotides outside the gene matches: 3. CDR3 length: 17 residues. The CDR3 coding sequence is TGCAGCGTTGAAGGGACTAGCGGGGGACACTCCTACAATGAGCAGTTCTTC. Protein product: CSVEGTSGGHSYNEQFF.

In DNA, the CDR3 is TGTGCCAGTAGTATAGTGTCTAGCGGGGGCTACTTCACCGGGGAGCTGTTTTTT. It specifies CASSIVSSGGYFTGELFF. The chain joins TRBV19 to TRBJ2-2; 10 bases line up with TRBD2. V shed 1 base and J 4 bases; nucleotides not matched to a gene: 9. This CDR3 comprises 18 residues. Germline CDR1 and CDR2: LNHDA and SQIVND (reference sequence).

The V and J genes are TRBV5-4 and TRBJ1-4, with D perhaps matching TRBD1 (5 bases). Germline-derived CDR1 and CDR2 are SGHNT and YYREEE (reference sequence). The CDR3 loop spans 15 amino acids. V was trimmed by 0 bases and J by 7 bases, leaving 13 bases between them. The CDR3 sequence: CASSLGVGAGEKLFF. CDR3 in DNA: TGTGCCAGCAGCTTGGGCGTAGGGGCCGGTGAAAAACTGTTTTTT.

This clone is a singleton in its sample. This chain joins TRBV5-1 and TRBJ1-6, with D uncertain. This CDR3 contains 12 residues. Trimming stripped 4 bases from V and 5 bases from J, with 4 bases between. Looked up from germline, CDR1 is SGHRS and CDR2 is YFSETQ. CDR3 in DNA: TGCGCCAGCAGCAGTGATAATTCACCCCTCCACTTT. Its translation: CASSSDNSPLHF.

There are a few counts of this clone. The chain uses TRBV25-1 and TRBJ2-7; 8 nucleotides line up with TRBD1. Germline-derived CDR1 and CDR2 are MGHDK and SYGVNS. The CDR3 extends over 15 amino acids. V lost 1 base to trimming and J lost 3 bases; unmatched junction nucleotides: 5. DNA for the CDR3: TGTGCCAGCAGTGAATCTACAGGGGGACGCTACGAGCAGTACTTC. It codes for CASSESTGGRYEQYF.

The V and J genes are TRBV30 and TRBJ1-5, with D perhaps TRBD1 (6 bases). Germline V gives CDR1 GTSNPN, CDR2 SVGIG (reference sequence). The CDR3 runs 15 residues. V lost 0 bases to trimming and J lost 3 bases, with 12 bases between them. CDR3 amino acids: CAWSVPRGSNQPQHF. As DNA, the CDR3 is TGTGCCTGGAGTGTACCCAGGGGTTCCAATCAGCCCCAGCATTTT.

The gene calls are TRBV3-1 (or the pseudogene TRBV3-2) and TRBJ2-1; 9 nucleotides align to TRBD1. V lost 4 bases to trimming and J lost 9 bases; unmatched junction nucleotides: 7. Germline loops: CDR1 LGHDT, CDR2 YNNKEL (reference sequence). This CDR3 spans 14 amino acids. CDR3 in DNA: TGTGCCAGCAGCCTAAGGACAGGGGAAAGTGAGCAGTTCTTC. This codes for CASSLRTGESEQFF.

This rearrangement joins TRBV11-2 to TRBJ2-5; D might be TRBD1 (5 bases). V was trimmed by 1 base and J by 0 bases, leaving 6 bases between them. From germline, CDR1 is SGHAT and CDR2 FQNNGV. CDR3 length: 14 residues. The CDR3 here is CASSLVTDQETQYF. The CDR3 bases are TGTGCCAGCAGCTTAGTGACAGACCAAGAGACCCAGTACTTC. Full variable domain (remainder filled in from reference TRBV11-2 and TRBJ2-5): EAGVAQSPRYKIIEKRQSVAFWCNPISGHATLYWYQQILGQGPKLLIQFQNNGVVDDSQLPKDRFSAERLKGVDSTLKIQPAKLEDSAVYLCASSLVTDQETQYFGPGTRLLVL.

The V call is TRBV13, the J call TRBJ1-5; possibly TRBD1 for D (6 bases). Germline V gene data show CDR1 as PRHDT and CDR2 as FYEKMQ (reference sequence). The CDR3 is 14 amino acids. With 8 bases removed from V and 1 base from J, the gap between germline ends came to 12 bases. In DNA form, the CDR3 reads TGTGCCAGCGGTATAGGGGGGAGCAATCAGCCCCAGCATTTT. It codes for CASGIGGSNQPQHF.

This chain joins TRBV25-1 and TRBJ2-7; tentatively, D is TRBD1 (6 bases). The germline gives CDR1 MGHDK, CDR2 SYGVNS. V dropped 4 bases and J dropped 6 bases, with 10 bases sitting between them. The CDR3 runs 12 residues. The CDR3 is CASSVTGSEQYF. DNA of the CDR3: TGTGCCAGCAGTGTTACAGGGAGCGAGCAGTACTTC.

Only one count was recorded for this clone. The V gene is TRBV25-1, the J gene TRBJ1-1; D possibly corresponds to TRBD1 (6 bases). The CDR3 length is 13 residues. In germline, CDR1 is MGHDK, CDR2 SYGVNS. V lost 6 bases and J 4 bases, leaving 12 bases between the germline ends. The CDR3 loop is CASRTNRVTEAFF. CDR3 DNA: TGTGCCAGCAGGACCAACAGGGTCACTGAAGCTTTCTTT.

CDR3 in DNA: TGTGCCAGCAGCAAAGCGGCAGGGAGCTCCTACGAGCAGTACTTC. This translates into CASSKAAGSSYEQYF. The chain carries TRBV21-1 and TRBJ2-7. TRBV21-1 is recorded as a pseudogene. CDR3 size: 15 residues.

This chain uses TRBV3-1 (or the pseudogene TRBV3-2) with TRBJ2-1; D is ambiguous. This CDR3 spans 11 amino acids. Trimming took 1 base from V and 8 from J, leaving 3 bases between them. CDR1 is LGHDT and CDR2 is YNNKEL in the germline V gene (reference sequence). This chain's CDR3 is CASSQAYEQFF. As DNA, the CDR3 is TGTGCCAGCAGCCAAGCGTATGAGCAGTTCTTC.

The chain recombines TRBV6-6 with TRBJ2-7, with D maybe TRBD1 (7 bases). Germline CDR1 reads MNHNY; CDR2 reads SVGAGI (reference sequence). The CDR3 consists of 14 residues. V dropped 6 bases and J dropped 4 bases, with 16 bases sitting between them. The CDR3 protein is CASRVGQGGYEQYF. CDR3 sequence (DNA): TGTGCCAGCAGAGTAGGGCAGGGGGGATACGAGCAGTACTTC.

The chain is built from TRBV5-4 and TRBJ2-1; 8 bases map to TRBD1. Trimming took 1 base from V and 2 from J; bases not matched to a gene: 5. The CDR3 is 16 amino acids. The germline V gene encodes CDR1 SGHNT and CDR2 YYREEE (reference sequence). DNA for the CDR3: TGTGCCAGCAGCTTGAATGGACAGGGCCCCTACAATGAGCAGTTCTTC. As protein: CASSLNGQGPYNEQFF.

This clone showed up just once. This chain uses TRBV6-5 with TRBJ1-4, with D possibly TRBD1 on 5 matching bases. The CDR3 contains 15 residues. With 6 bases removed from V and 3 bases from J, the gap between germline ends came to 14 bases. Germline CDR1 and CDR2: MNHEY and SVGAGI. Written as DNA, the CDR3 is TGTGCCAGCAGCCCCTTCGGGGACCCTAATGAAAAACTGTTTTTT. Its protein product is CASSPFGDPNEKLFF.

The chain links TRBV9 to TRBJ1-2; 8 nucleotides line up with TRBD1. J gave up 7 bases and V 3 bases, and 14 bases lay outside the gene matches. Germline values: CDR1 SGDLS, CDR2 YYNGEE. The CDR3 is 16 amino acids. CDR3 DNA sequence: TGTGCCAGCAGCGCCCTCTCGCAGGGGGCGCTGGCTGGCTACACCTTC. Its protein product is CASSALSQGALAGYTF.

The chain joins TRBV5-1 to TRBJ2-3; 13 bases align to TRBD2. The V segment lost 0 bases and the J segment 2 bases; nucleotides outside the gene matches: 9. Looked up from germline, CDR1 is SGHRS and CDR2 is YFSETQ. This CDR3 has 19 amino acids. CDR3 DNA: TGCGCCAGCAGCTTGGCCGGCAGGACTAGCGGGGGAATCACAGATACGCAGTATTTT. It translates to CASSLAGRTSGGITDTQYF.

This chain uses TRBV5-1 with TRBJ1-4, with TRBD1 matching 8 bases. The V and J ends lost 5 bases and 10 bases, in that order; junction bases with no gene match: 13. The CDR3 has 15 residues. Looked up from germline, CDR1 is SGHRS and CDR2 is YFSETQ. CDR3 sequence (DNA): TGCGCCAGCAGTGTGGCGGATTCACAGGGGGGAAAACTGTTTTTT. Translating it yields CASSVADSQGGKLFF.

The chain has TRBV3-1 (or the pseudogene TRBV3-2) and TRBJ1-6, with D perhaps TRBD1 (5 bases). The CDR3 extends over 12 amino acids. In germline, CDR1 is LGHDT, CDR2 YNNKEL (reference sequence). Trimming removed 4 bases at V and 8 bases at J, with 6 bases between. The CDR3, as DNA: TGTGCCAGCAGCCTAGGGGATTCACCCCTCCACTTT. Translating gives CASSLGDSPLHF.

The chain combines TRBV28 with TRBJ2-5; D gene uncertain. This CDR3 spans 12 amino acids. Germline V gives CDR1 MDHEN, CDR2 SYDVKM. Trimming removed 6 bases from V and 5 bases from J, with 10 bases in between. CDR3 DNA sequence: TGTGCCAGCAGCCCTTTACGGGAGACCCAGTACTTC. Translation: CASSPLRETQYF.

The chain carries TRBV28 and TRBJ2-7; TRBD1 matches at 7 bases. Germline V gene lookup returns CDR1 MDHEN and CDR2 SYDVKM. This CDR3 comprises 16 residues. Trimming took 3 bases from V and 10 from J; bases not matched to a gene: 18. The CDR3 DNA is TGTGCCAGCAGTTTCATAGGACAGGCGGCCTTAATAGAACAGTACTTC. Translation gives CASSFIGQAALIEQYF.

This chain links TRBV6-5 with TRBJ2-7; 10 nucleotides agree with TRBD1. The CDR3 loop spans 15 amino acids. Germline V gene data show CDR1 as MNHEY and CDR2 as SVGAGI. The V and J ends lost 6 bases and 3 bases, in that order; junction bases with no gene match: 8. CDR3 sequence: CASRFGQGVYYEQYF. DNA of the CDR3: TGTGCCAGCAGATTCGGACAGGGGGTTTACTACGAGCAGTACTTC.

This chain joins TRBV29-1 and TRBJ1-2, with 8 nucleotides matching TRBD1. V lost 5 bases, J lost 7 bases, and 6 bases stayed unmatched. Germline CDR1 reads SQVTM; CDR2 reads ANQGSEA. The CDR3 is 12 residues long. CDR3 sequence reads: CSVLDRAGGYTF. CDR3 in DNA: TGCAGCGTTCTGGACAGGGCGGGTGGCTACACCTTC.

V usage is TRBV6-4 and J usage is TRBJ2-1, with unresolved D. The CDR3 is 14 residues long. Germline V gene lookup returns CDR1 MRHNA and CDR2 SNTAGT. With 4 bases removed from V and 12 bases from J, the gap between germline ends came to 19 bases. CDR3 amino acids: CASSGRPGYGRQFF. The CDR3, as DNA: TGTGCCAGCAGTGGCCGACCGGGTTATGGTAGGCAGTTCTTC.